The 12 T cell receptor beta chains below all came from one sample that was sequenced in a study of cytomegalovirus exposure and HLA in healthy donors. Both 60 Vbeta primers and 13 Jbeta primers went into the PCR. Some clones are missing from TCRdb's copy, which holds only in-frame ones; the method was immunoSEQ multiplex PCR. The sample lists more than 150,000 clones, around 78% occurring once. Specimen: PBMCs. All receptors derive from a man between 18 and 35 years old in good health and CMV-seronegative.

CDR3 region: CACQTGGYEQYF. The CDR3 DNA follows: TGTGCCTGTCAAACGGGGGGCTACGAGCAGTACTTC. V and J are TRBV30 and TRBJ2-7; 7 bases are shared with TRBD2. CDR1 and CDR2 from the germline V gene are GTSNPN and SVGIG (reference sequence). Trimming at V came to 6 bases and at J to 3 bases, leaving 5 bases not matched to a gene. The CDR3 is made up of 12 amino acids.

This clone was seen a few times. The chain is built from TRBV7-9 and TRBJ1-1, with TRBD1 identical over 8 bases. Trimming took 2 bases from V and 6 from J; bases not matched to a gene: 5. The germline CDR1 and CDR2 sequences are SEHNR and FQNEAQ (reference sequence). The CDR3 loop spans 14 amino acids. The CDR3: CASSLKQGGAEAFF. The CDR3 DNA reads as TGTGCCAGCAGCTTAAAACAGGGGGGGGCTGAAGCTTTCTTT.

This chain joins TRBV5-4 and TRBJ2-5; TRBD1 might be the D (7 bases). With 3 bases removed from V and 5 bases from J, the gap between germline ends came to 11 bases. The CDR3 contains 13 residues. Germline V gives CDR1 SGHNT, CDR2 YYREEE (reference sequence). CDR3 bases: TGTGCCAGCAGCTCTGGAGGGGGCGAGACCCAGTACTTC. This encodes CASSSGGGETQYF.

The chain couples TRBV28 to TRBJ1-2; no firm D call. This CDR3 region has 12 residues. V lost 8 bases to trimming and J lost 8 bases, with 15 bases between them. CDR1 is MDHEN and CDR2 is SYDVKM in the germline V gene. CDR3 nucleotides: TGTGCCAGCCTCGGGTCCCACGGGGGCTACACCTTC. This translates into CASLGSHGGYTF.

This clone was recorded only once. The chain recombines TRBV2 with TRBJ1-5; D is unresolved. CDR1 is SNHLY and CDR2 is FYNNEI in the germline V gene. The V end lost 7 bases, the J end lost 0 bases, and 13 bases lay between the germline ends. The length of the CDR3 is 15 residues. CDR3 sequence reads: CASTLFRFSNQPQHF. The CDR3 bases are TGTGCCAGCACCCTTTTTCGGTTTAGCAATCAGCCCCAGCATTTT.

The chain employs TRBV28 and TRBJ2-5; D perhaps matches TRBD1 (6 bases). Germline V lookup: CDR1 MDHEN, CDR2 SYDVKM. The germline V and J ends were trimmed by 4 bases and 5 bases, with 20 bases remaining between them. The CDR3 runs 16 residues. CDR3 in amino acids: CASSSVSTAQGETQYF. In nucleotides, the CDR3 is TGTGCCAGCAGTTCCGTGTCGACAGCTCAGGGGGAGACCCAGTACTTC.

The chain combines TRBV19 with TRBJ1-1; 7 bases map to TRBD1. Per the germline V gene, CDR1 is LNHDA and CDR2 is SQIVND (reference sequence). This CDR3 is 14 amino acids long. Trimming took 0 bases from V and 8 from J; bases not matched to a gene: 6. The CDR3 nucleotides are TGTGCCAGTAGTATAGATGGAGGGACAGCAGAAGCTTTCTTT. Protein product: CASSIDGGTAEAFF.

CDR3 in amino acids: CASSLGTGLGRPQHF. Written as DNA, the CDR3 is TGTGCCAGCAGCTTAGGGACAGGGCTTGGTCGGCCCCAGCATTTT. The chain recombines TRBV7-8 with TRBJ1-5; 8 nucleotides align to TRBD1. V shed 1 base and J 9 bases; nucleotides not matched to a gene: 8. There are 15 residues in the CDR3. CDR1 SGHVS and CDR2 FQNEAQ come from the germline V gene.

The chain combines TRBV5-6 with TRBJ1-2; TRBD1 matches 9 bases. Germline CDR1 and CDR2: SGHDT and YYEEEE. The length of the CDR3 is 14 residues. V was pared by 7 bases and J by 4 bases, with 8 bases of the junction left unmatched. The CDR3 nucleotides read TGTGCCAGCGGGAACAGGGGGCTCGGCTATGGCTACACCTTC. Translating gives CASGNRGLGYGYTF.

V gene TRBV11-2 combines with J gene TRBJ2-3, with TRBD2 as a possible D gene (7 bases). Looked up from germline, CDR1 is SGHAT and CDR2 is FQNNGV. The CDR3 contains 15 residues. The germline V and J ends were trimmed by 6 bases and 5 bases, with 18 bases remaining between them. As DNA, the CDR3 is TGTGCCAGCAGATCCCTGAGGGGGGGCTTAGATACGCAGTATTTT. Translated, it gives CASRSLRGGLDTQYF.

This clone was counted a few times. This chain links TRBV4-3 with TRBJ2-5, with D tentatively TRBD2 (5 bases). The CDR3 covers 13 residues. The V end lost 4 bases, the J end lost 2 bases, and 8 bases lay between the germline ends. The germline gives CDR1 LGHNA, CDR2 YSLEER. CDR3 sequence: CASSPEGQETQYF. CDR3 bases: TGCGCCAGCAGCCCCGAGGGACAAGAGACCCAGTACTTC.

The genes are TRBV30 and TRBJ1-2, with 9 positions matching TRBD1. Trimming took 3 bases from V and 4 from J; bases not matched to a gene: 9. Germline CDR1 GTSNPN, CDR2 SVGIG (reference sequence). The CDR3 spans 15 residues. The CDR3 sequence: CAWRRNRGQGYGYTF. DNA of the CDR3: TGTGCCTGGAGACGGAACAGGGGGCAGGGCTATGGCTACACCTTC.